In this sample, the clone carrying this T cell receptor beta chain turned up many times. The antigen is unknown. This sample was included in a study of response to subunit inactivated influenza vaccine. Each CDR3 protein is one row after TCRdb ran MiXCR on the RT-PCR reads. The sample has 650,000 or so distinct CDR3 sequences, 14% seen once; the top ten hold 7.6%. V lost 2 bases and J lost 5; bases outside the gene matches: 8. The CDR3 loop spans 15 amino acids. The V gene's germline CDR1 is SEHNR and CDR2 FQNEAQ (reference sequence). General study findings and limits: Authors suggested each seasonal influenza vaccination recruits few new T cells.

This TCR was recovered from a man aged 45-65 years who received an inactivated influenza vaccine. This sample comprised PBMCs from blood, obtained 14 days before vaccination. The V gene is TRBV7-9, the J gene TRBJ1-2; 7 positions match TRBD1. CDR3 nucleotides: TGTGCCAGCAGCTTAACCGGGACAGCGGGATATGGCTACACCTTC. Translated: CASSLTGTAGYGYTF.